The 25 T cell receptor beta chains in this list originate from one sample, sequenced in a study of shared clonotypes between healthy human individuals. TCRdb's copy holds only in-frame clones and misses some; the assay was immunoSEQ multiplex PCR. The table shows around 2.1 million clones, with approximately 94% occurring only once. Sequences were obtained from naive CD4+ T cells sorted from blood. Subset of the sample: CD45RA+ positively selected. These receptors came from a man between 18 and 35 years old in good health.

The gene calls are TRBV19 and TRBJ1-4, with D hard to call. V was clipped by 4 bases and J by 4 bases, with 10 bases between them. The CDR3 is 14 amino acids. Germline V CDR1 and CDR2: LNHDA, SQIVND (reference sequence). The CDR3 DNA is TGTGCCAGTAGTACCTTTACAGTTAATGAAAAACTGTTTTTT. Translated, it gives CASSTFTVNEKLFF. Complete variable domain (other parts from reference TRBV19 and TRBJ1-4): DGGITQSPKYLFRKEGQNVTLSCEQNLNHDAMYWYRQDPGQGLRLIYYSQIVNDFQKGDIAEGYSVSREKKESFPLTVTSAQKNPTAFYLCASSTFTVNEKLFFGSGTQLSVL.

This clone was observed a single time. This chain connects TRBV5-4 to TRBJ2-2; 9 positions agree with TRBD2. The CDR3 has 16 amino acids. The germline gives CDR1 SGHNT, CDR2 YYREEE (reference sequence). V gave up 2 bases and J gave up 4 bases; unmatched junction bases: 6. CDR3 nucleotides: TGTGCCAGCAGCTTAGTAGCGGGAGCGCTCACCGGGGAGCTGTTTTTT. This gives the protein CASSLVAGALTGELFF.

The chain has TRBV2 and TRBJ2-5; 10 positions agree with TRBD2. Germline V gene sequence: CDR1 SNHLY, CDR2 FYNNEI. J lost 5 bases, V lost 1 base, and 10 bases had no gene match. The CDR3 is made up of 17 amino acids. The CDR3 is CASSEGASGSLIETQYF. CDR3 bases: TGTGCCAGCAGTGAAGGGGCTAGCGGGAGTCTAATCGAGACCCAGTACTTC.

About this clone itself: This sample includes further DNA sequences coding for the same CDR3. The rearrangement links TRBV30 to TRBJ2-5; D remains unclear. Trimming took off 1 base at V and 4 bases at J, with 4 bases between the two ends. The CDR3 runs 11 residues. Germline V CDR1 and CDR2: GTSNPN, SVGIG (reference sequence). CDR3 region: CAWSAGETQYF. The CDR3 nucleotides are TGTGCCTGGAGTGCGGGAGAGACCCAGTACTTC.

This chain's CDR3 is CASRVQTTNEKLFF. CDR3 nucleotides: TGTGCCAGCAGAGTCCAGACAACTAATGAAAAACTGTTTTTT. The chain combines TRBV28 with TRBJ1-4; D remains unclear. The V end lost 6 bases, the J end lost 0 bases, and 8 bases lay between the germline ends. Looked up from germline, CDR1 is MDHEN and CDR2 is SYDVKM. The CDR3 loop spans 14 amino acids.

This clone was counted a single time. The chain combines TRBV29-1 with TRBJ2-1; maybe TRBD2 (6 bases). V dropped 7 bases and J dropped 4 bases, with 17 bases sitting between them. Germline CDR1 is SQVTM and CDR2 is ANQGSEA. This CDR3 has 14 residues. CDR3: CSAVRDSSYNEQFF. Written as DNA, the CDR3 is TGCAGCGCAGTCCGGGACTCGAGTTACAATGAGCAGTTCTTC.

Comments on this clone: The sample carries other DNA sequences with the same CDR3. This chain uses TRBV15 with TRBJ2-7; no reliable D call. V was clipped by 0 bases and J by 2 bases, with 8 bases between them. The CDR3 loop spans 14 amino acids. Germline values: CDR1 LNHNV, CDR2 YYDKDF (reference sequence). Written as DNA, the CDR3 is TGTGCCACCAGCAGAGAGGCCGGACCCTACGAGCAGTACTTC. Translation: CATSREAGPYEQYF.

Of note for this clone: Within the sample, other DNA sequences also encode this same CDR3. The chain has TRBV4-1 and TRBJ1-6, with no clear D. Trimming took off 0 bases at V and 0 bases at J, with 9 bases between the two ends. CDR3 length: 17 residues. Germline CDR1 is MGHRA and CDR2 is YSYEKL. The CDR3 loop reads CASSQEAGSSYNSPLHF. Here the CDR3 DNA reads TGCGCCAGCAGCCAAGAGGCCGGGAGCTCCTATAATTCACCCCTCCACTTT.

The chain has TRBV6-5 and TRBJ1-6, with D perhaps matching TRBD1 (6 bases). The CDR3 is made up of 15 amino acids. V was clipped by 2 bases and J by 7 bases, with 12 bases between them. CDR1 MNHEY and CDR2 SVGAGI come from the germline V gene. CDR3 sequence: CASSYGGLGNSPLHF. In nucleotides, the CDR3 is TGTGCCAGCAGTTACGGGGGGCTTGGGAATTCACCCCTCCACTTT.

This clone appeared once. Other DNA sequences in this sample translate to the same CDR3. The chain joins TRBV5-4 to TRBJ2-2, with a tentative D call TRBD2 (6 bases). The CDR3 sequence is 14 residues long. V lost 4 bases, J lost 4 bases, and 11 bases lay in between. Germline CDR1 reads SGHNT; CDR2 reads YYREEE (reference sequence). CDR3 sequence: CASSLAGSTGELFF. CDR3 sequence (DNA): TGTGCCAGCAGCCTTGCCGGGAGCACCGGGGAGCTGTTTTTT.

The chain couples TRBV5-5 to TRBJ2-3; D uncertain. The ends were cut back, 0 bases at V and 6 bases at J, with 17 bases in the middle. The CDR3 covers 16 residues. Germline V lookup: CDR1 SGHKS, CDR2 YYEKEE (reference sequence). The CDR3 loop reads CASSLDGRSVRDTQYF. The CDR3 nucleotides read TGTGCCAGCAGCTTGGACGGCAGGTCGGTCAGGGATACGCAGTATTTT.

This chain uses TRBV19 with TRBJ2-7; 8 bases match TRBD1. V lost 1 base, J lost 7 bases, and 9 bases stayed unmatched. The CDR3 spans 15 residues. CDR1 and CDR2 from the germline V gene are LNHDA and SQIVND (reference sequence). The CDR3 bases are TGTGCCAGTAGTATAGGACAGGGGTCAACGGGTGAGCAGTACTTC. Its protein is CASSIGQGSTGEQYF.

The chain is built from TRBV7-9 and TRBJ1-2, with 9 positions matching TRBD1. Germline V CDR1 and CDR2: SEHNR, FQNEAQ (reference sequence). J lost 5 bases, V lost 4 bases, and 5 bases had no gene match. The CDR3 totals 14 residues. CDR3 in DNA: TGTGCCAGCAGCTCCTGGGACAGGGATTATGGCTACACCTTC. It specifies CASSSWDRDYGYTF.

This clone came up once. The V gene is TRBV30, the J gene TRBJ1-1; perhaps TRBD1 as D (6 bases). Deletions cut 0 bases from V and 1 base from J, with 12 bases between. Germline V lookup: CDR1 GTSNPN, CDR2 SVGIG (reference sequence). This CDR3 comprises 15 residues. The CDR3 DNA is TGTGCCTGGAGTGTACTGATACAGGGGAACACTGAAGCTTTCTTT. Protein product: CAWSVLIQGNTEAFF. Full variable domain (remainder filled in from reference TRBV30 and TRBJ1-1): SQTIHQWPATLVQPVGSPLSLECTVEGTSNPNLYWYRQAAGRGLQLLFYSVGIGQISSEVPQNLSASRPQDRQFILSSKKLLLSDSGFYLCAWSVLIQGNTEAFFGQGTRLTVV.

V and J are TRBV7-3 and TRBJ1-5; no clear D gene. The CDR3 has 13 amino acids. Deletions cut 5 bases from V and 6 bases from J, with 11 bases between. The germline gives CDR1 SGHTA, CDR2 FQGTGA. DNA of the CDR3: TGTGCCAGCAGCCAAAGCCCGGGTCAGCCCCAGCATTTT. Amino acid sequence: CASSQSPGQPQHF.

This chain uses TRBV30 with TRBJ2-1; 7 bases agree with TRBD2. The CDR3 totals 16 residues. Per germline, CDR1 GTSNPN and CDR2 SVGIG (reference sequence). The V segment lost 4 bases and the J segment 4 bases; nucleotides outside the gene matches: 13. The CDR3 reads CAWTAPKRDFYNEQFF. The CDR3 DNA follows: TGTGCCTGGACCGCACCTAAGCGGGACTTTTACAATGAGCAGTTCTTC.

The V gene is TRBV28, the J gene TRBJ2-2; D is perhaps TRBD1 (6 bases). Germline V gene data show CDR1 as MDHEN and CDR2 as SYDVKM. CDR3 length: 15 amino acids. V lost 4 bases and J lost 5, with 14 bases in between. The CDR3 DNA reads TGTGCCAGCAGTTCCCCCGGGACACGGACCGGGGAGCTGTTTTTT. This codes for CASSSPGTRTGELFF.

The genes are TRBV30 and TRBJ2-7, with D uncertain. The germline gives CDR1 GTSNPN, CDR2 SVGIG (reference sequence). Trimming took off 0 bases at V and 6 bases at J, with 9 bases between the two ends. This CDR3 spans 12 amino acids. CDR3 sequence (DNA): TGTGCCTGGAGTGTTACGGGCAGCGAGCAGTACTTC. It yields the protein CAWSVTGSEQYF.

The V gene is TRBV10-3, the J gene TRBJ1-6; D perhaps matches TRBD1 (5 bases). Germline CDR1 and CDR2: ENHRY and SYGVKD. Trimming pared 6 bases from V and 3 bases from J, leaving 12 bases between. CDR3 length: 15 amino acids. The CDR3 coding sequence is TGTGCCATCAGGGGGGGACGGAACTATAATTCACCCCTCCACTTT. Residues: CAIRGGRNYNSPLHF.

The rearrangement joins TRBV5-6 to TRBJ2-2, with a weak D call TRBD1 (6 bases). This CDR3 region has 15 residues. Trimming took off 5 bases at V and 2 bases at J, with 13 bases between the two ends. Germline CDR1 and CDR2: SGHDT and YYEEEE. The CDR3 sequence: CASSFQGRNTGELFF. The DNA for the CDR3 is TGTGCCAGCAGTTTTCAGGGGAGAAACACCGGGGAGCTGTTTTTT.

The chain couples TRBV30 to TRBJ1-1; no reliable D call. Per the germline V gene, CDR1 is GTSNPN and CDR2 is SVGIG (reference sequence). Between the trimmed V and J ends, which lost 2 bases and 4 bases, there was a span of 11 bases. The CDR3 loop spans 13 amino acids. The CDR3 DNA sequence: TGTGCCTGGAGTCCCGGACGTCGCACTGAAGCTTTCTTT. Amino acids: CAWSPGRRTEAFF.

A note on this clone: Compared with germline, one end of the junction differs, possibly owing to a read error. The rearrangement uses TRBV7-7 and TRBJ2-7, with unresolved D. Germline CDR1 and CDR2: SSHAT and FNYEAQ (reference sequence). CDR3 length equals 15 residues. The CDR3 bases are TGTGCTAGCACCCCCTGCACGGGTCCCTCCTACGAGCAGTACTTC. Translating it yields CASTPCTGPSYEQYF.

The CDR3, as DNA: TGTGCCACCGGCGAGCAGTACTTC. Translating gives CATGEQYF. The chain recombines TRBV21-1 with TRBJ2-5. The J call may be incorrect, as the DNA end agrees better with TRBJ2-7. TRBV21-1 is a pseudogene segment. This CDR3 has 8 amino acids.

The chain employs TRBV6-1 and TRBJ1-4, with 7 bases identical to TRBD1. The CDR3 loop spans 15 amino acids. The V and J ends lost 5 bases and 2 bases, in that order; junction bases with no gene match: 5. The germline CDR1 and CDR2 sequences are MNHNS and SASEGT. In nucleotides, the CDR3 is TGTGCCAGCAGTATATTGACAGGGACTAATGAAAAACTGTTTTTT. It translates to CASSILTGTNEKLFF.

This rearrangement joins TRBV10-3 to TRBJ2-2, with TRBD1 matching over 7 bases. The V gene end was trimmed by 8 bases and the J gene end by 1 base; junction bases not matched to a gene: 4. The CDR3 consists of 14 residues. In germline, CDR1 is ENHRY, CDR2 SYGVKD. Here the CDR3 reads CAIPGGVNTGELFF. The CDR3 coding sequence is TGTGCCATCCCAGGGGGAGTGAACACCGGGGAGCTGTTTTTT.